This T cell receptor beta chain was profiled in a study of response to subunit inactivated influenza vaccine. Study outcomes and limitations: New T cells are recruited in small numbers by each seasonal influenza vaccination, according to the authors' suggestion.

Turning to this clonotype: Its antigen is undetermined.

Germline values: CDR1 SNHLY, CDR2 FYNNEI. The CDR3 contains 12 residues. Trimming pared 4 bases from V and 8 bases from J, leaving 9 bases between. TCRdb re-called the RT-PCR reads through MiXCR, storing one row per CDR3 protein. The sample yields roughly 670,000 distinct CDR3 sequences, 14% seen once. The specimen comprised PBMCs from blood, sampled less than 15 days before vaccination. The clonotype comes from a man aged 50 to 59 who received an inactivated influenza vaccine. The chain carries TRBV2 and TRBJ2-1; D possibly corresponds to TRBD2 (5 bases). CDR3 bases: TGTGCCAGCAGTGGAGAGGGAGATGAGCAGTTCTTC. It yields the protein CASSGEGDEQFF.